This TCR beta chain was sequenced in a study of shared clonotypes between healthy human individuals (dated by TCRdb to 2020 to 2022). With respect to the entire study: A few men and two women, aged 18 to 49 years, made up the cohort. Different laboratories and diverse techniques were used to prepare libraries and sequence TCR repertoires, to increase sequencing depth and limit assay-specific biases. For each donor, CD4 naive and CD4 memory were each run on three plates, CD8 naive on two plates, and CD8 memory on one plate. Each donor's leukapheresis produced roughly between roughly 0.94 and 9.5 billion PBMCs. Blood TCR repertoires of five healthy adults were deeply sequenced to estimate repertoire size and the extent of clonotype sharing between individuals.

Paper-wide results and their limitations: Pairwise subsampling indicated that sequencing depth was expected to affect the degree of clonotype sharing among donors. Incomplete sequencing was indicated by rarefaction of sorted-subset datasets, despite the large sequencing depth. Sampling was limited to blood, and TCR repertoires in tissue likely differ from TCR repertoires in blood. Larger estimated clonotype richness was generally found for naive subsets than for memory subsets. Higher generation probabilities were observed for clonotypes shared by all four sorted-subset donors than for non-shared clonotypes. Sharing across a handful of donors was observed for 4.5% to 6.5% of naive CD4, 3% to 3.5% of naive CD8, 2% to 2.5% of memory CD4, and around 0.44% of memory CD8 clonotypes. Because the study included only a small number of donors, the genetic and exposure-history diversity represented was limited.

CD8 naive samples were CD45RO-negative cells positively selected for CCR7, giving a CD45RA+CCR7+ population that excluded TemRA cells. Donors were healthy HIV-negative adults with no recently reported acute infections or vaccinations. All donors were Caucasian adults living in Nashville, Tennessee, USA. Blood was collected by leukapheresis, and PBMCs were isolated by Ficoll-Histopaque density gradient centrifugation and then cryopreserved in liquid nitrogen vapor phase. Purity and quantity of every magnetically sorted T cell population were checked by analytical flow cytometry. Genomic DNA was isolated from every sorted fraction and measured by UV absorbance on a Nanodrop 2000c. TCR CDR3 regions were amplified from genomic DNA by multiplex PCR using the deep immunoSEQ assay. Extracted genomic DNA from each cell subset was distributed evenly across all wells of several immunoSEQ 96-well plates, and each plate was treated as a replicate. Each replicate PCR for sorted subsets received around 0.2 ug genomic DNA, equal to tens of thousands of T cell genomes. Purified libraries were measured with a Qubit 3.0 fluorometer, size-checked on a Bioanalyzer 2100, and measured again with the KAPA Library Quantification kit. Every immunoSEQ 96-well plate was sequenced on a separate single-read 150-cycle Illumina NextSeq 550 flow cell. The authors' analysis ran thus. The immunoSEQ output contained only junctional sequences without quality scores, so filtering could not match that applied to full-length reads. To assign V/J genes and CDR3, sequences were annotated against IMGT germline references using PyIR, a Python wrapper for IgBLAST v1.9. Reads with weak V/J assignments (E-value above 1e-6), missing CDR3, stop codons, out-of-frame junctions, or ambiguous translated residues were removed. V3J clonotypes were defined as sequences sharing the same inferred V gene, J gene, and CDR3 amino acid sequence. To compute the percentage overlap between repertoires, the number of shared unique clonotypes was divided by the size of the smaller repertoire. Three approaches were used to assess repertoire richness: RTK rarefaction, the Chao1 estimator, and Recon v2.1 estimates of unobserved clonotypes. Generation probabilities were computed with OLGA for all TCRbeta clonotypes obtained by the gDNA method from several donors. Here the immuneACCESS table is served through TCRdb, limited to in-frame sequences with V and J called. Missing clones are a known gap in these copies; in checked studies unresolved V genes cover under half, and the rest lacks a known reason. That table is the source of V, J and clone size, and D and trimming were worked out from the DNA. This sample comprises about 2.1 million clones, 93% of them detected only once. The ten top clones hold roughly 1.7% of the sample.

For this clone: It lacks a known antigen. It has no much larger one-base neighbor in the sample; base qualities were not kept.

The CDR3, from cysteine to phenylalanine, totals 16 residues. Only the CDR3 DNA stays, 48 bases, in frame from base 1. CDR1 is given as MGHRA and CDR2 as YSYEKL, both from the germline V gene. The V and J ends are trimmed by 1 base and 3 bases, leaving 15 bases between them. Here the chain combines TRBV4-1 and TRBJ2-5; the D assignment is uncertain and may be TRBD1 or TRBD2, with 6 bases supporting each. The material sequenced was naive CD8+ T cells from PBMCs. This specimen's cell subset or site label, per the study, means: CD45RA+CCR7+. This receptor was identified in a man between 18 and 29 years old in good health. Some clones in this sample may be carry-over from other donors' samples. The DNA sequence follows: TGCGCCAGCAGCCAAGTTGATGTGGGGGGCGAAGAGACCCAGTACTTC. This sequence encodes CASSQVDVGGEETQYF.